Presented here are 12 T cell receptor beta chains from one specimen sequenced in a study of shared clonotypes between healthy human individuals. Data came from immunoSEQ multiplex PCR; TCRdb stores just in-frame clones and leaves some out. The data show 2 million to 2.5 million clones, approximately 93% seen once. Sequencing used naive CD4+ T cells from PBMCs. Sample subset: CD45RA+ positively selected. These receptor sequences come from a man aged 18 to 29 in good health. Some clones in this sample may be carry-over from other donors' samples.

The chain links TRBV11-3 to TRBJ1-2; maybe TRBD1 (5 bases). Germline V lookup: CDR1 SGHNT, CDR2 YENEEA. V lost 5 bases and J 7 bases, leaving 17 bases between the germline ends. The CDR3 runs to 14 residues. The CDR3 here is CASSRGEGKGGYTF. The DNA of the CDR3 is TGTGCCAGCAGCCGGGGCGAGGGGAAGGGTGGCTACACCTTC.

V and J are TRBV30 and TRBJ1-3; D is unclear. V was pared by 1 base and J by 0 bases, with 4 bases between. This CDR3 has 13 residues. Germline V gene lookup returns CDR1 GTSNPN and CDR2 SVGIG (reference sequence). CDR3 protein: CAWSGNSGNTIYF. The CDR3 region has the DNA TGTGCCTGGAGTGGAAACTCTGGAAACACCATATATTTT. Supplemented by reference TRBV30 and TRBJ1-3, the full variable domain reads SQTIHQWPATLVQPVGSPLSLECTVEGTSNPNLYWYRQAAGRGLQLLFYSVGIGQISSEVPQNLSASRPQDRQFILSSKKLLLSDSGFYLCAWSGNSGNTIYFGEGSWLTVV.

The J gene is TRBJ2-1, the V gene TRBV5-1, with D maybe TRBD2 (6 bases). The CDR3 covers 15 residues. Trimming left V 4 bases short and J 6 bases short, with 17 bases between. From germline, CDR1 is SGHRS and CDR2 YFSETQ. CDR3 DNA sequence: TGCGCCAGCAGCAACCTAGTAGGAGGGTCCAATGAGCAGTTCTTC. Its protein is CASSNLVGGSNEQFF.

V gene TRBV4-2 combines with J gene TRBJ2-6; D not resolved. CDR1 and CDR2 (germline): LGHNA, YNFKEQ. This CDR3 comprises 17 residues. V shed 0 bases and J shed 0 bases, with 9 bases lying between them. Written as DNA, the CDR3 is TGTGCCAGCAGCCAAGAATGGGTCAACTCTGGGGCCAACGTCCTGACTTTC. This translates into CASSQEWVNSGANVLTF.

The rearrangement uses TRBV6-6 and TRBJ2-3, with D possibly TRBD2 on 5 matching bases. The germline V gene has CDR1 MNHNY and CDR2 SVGAGI (reference sequence). Trimming shortened V by 2 bases and J by 2 bases, and 8 bases separated the two germline ends. This CDR3 comprises 14 residues. The CDR3 loop reads CASSYKGDTDTQYF. The CDR3 DNA sequence: TGTGCCAGCAGTTACAAGGGAGACACAGATACGCAGTATTTT.

This clone was counted a single time. The chain links TRBV11-2 to TRBJ1-4; maybe TRBD1 (6 bases). The V gene lost 5 bases and the J gene lost 9 bases, with 22 bases spanning the gap. The germline CDR1 and CDR2 sequences are SGHAT and FQNNGV. The length of the CDR3 is 16 residues. CDR3 nucleotides: TGTGCCAGCAGCGACAACTGGGGCAGGGGAGGACAAAAACTGTTTTTT. Residues: CASSDNWGRGGQKLFF.

This chain joins TRBV19 and TRBJ2-7; either TRBD1 or TRBD2 may fit D (5 bases each). Germline CDR1 reads LNHDA; CDR2 reads SQIVND (reference sequence). The CDR3 runs 14 residues. Trimming stripped 2 bases from V and 6 bases from J, with 14 bases between. The DNA of the CDR3 is TGTGCCAGTAGTATACAGGGAATTGGGGGCGAGCAGTACTTC. This codes for CASSIQGIGGEQYF.

Only one count was recorded for this clone. The V call is TRBV7-9, the J call TRBJ2-5, with D unclear. The J call is doubtful: the DNA matches TRBJ2-7 better. This CDR3 contains 13 residues. Germline loops: CDR1 SEHNR, CDR2 FQNEAQ (reference sequence). The CDR3 DNA reads as TGTGCCAGCACAAACACCAGGACCTACGAGCAGTACTTC. It is translated as CASTNTRTYEQYF.

This clone was observed a single time. This rearrangement joins TRBV9 to TRBJ2-7, with 9 bases identical to TRBD2. The CDR3 is 16 amino acids. The V gene's germline CDR1 is SGDLS and CDR2 YYNGEE. Trimming cost V 0 bases and J 5 bases; bases outside gene matches: 9. CDR3 in amino acids: CASSVAGREGLNEQYF. The DNA for the CDR3 is TGTGCCAGCAGCGTAGCTGGGCGGGAGGGCCTGAACGAGCAGTACTTC.

This clone occurred once. J is TRBJ2-1 and V is TRBV7-9, with D unresolved. With 8 bases removed from V and 6 bases from J, the gap between germline ends came to 11 bases. This CDR3 has 12 residues. Per germline, CDR1 SEHNR and CDR2 FQNEAQ (reference sequence). In DNA form, the CDR3 reads TGTGCCAGCTGCTCCACCTTCAATGAGCAGTTCTTC. It translates to CASCSTFNEQFF.

The chain carries TRBV30 and TRBJ2-3, with a weak D call TRBD1 (5 bases). This CDR3 has 15 residues. Trimming stripped 0 bases from V and 4 bases from J, with 14 bases between. Germline CDR1 and CDR2: GTSNPN and SVGIG (reference sequence). The CDR3: CAWSVLVLGADTQYF. The CDR3 DNA follows: TGTGCCTGGAGTGTGTTGGTATTAGGGGCAGATACGCAGTATTTT.

The rearrangement links TRBV28 to TRBJ1-1; a weak D match, TRBD1 (6 bases). There are 14 residues in the CDR3. Germline V gene sequence: CDR1 MDHEN, CDR2 SYDVKM. V lost 8 bases and J lost 1, with 14 bases in between. The CDR3 bases are TGTGCCAGCCGAAAAGACAGGACGAACACTGAAGCTTTCTTT. This encodes CASRKDRTNTEAFF.